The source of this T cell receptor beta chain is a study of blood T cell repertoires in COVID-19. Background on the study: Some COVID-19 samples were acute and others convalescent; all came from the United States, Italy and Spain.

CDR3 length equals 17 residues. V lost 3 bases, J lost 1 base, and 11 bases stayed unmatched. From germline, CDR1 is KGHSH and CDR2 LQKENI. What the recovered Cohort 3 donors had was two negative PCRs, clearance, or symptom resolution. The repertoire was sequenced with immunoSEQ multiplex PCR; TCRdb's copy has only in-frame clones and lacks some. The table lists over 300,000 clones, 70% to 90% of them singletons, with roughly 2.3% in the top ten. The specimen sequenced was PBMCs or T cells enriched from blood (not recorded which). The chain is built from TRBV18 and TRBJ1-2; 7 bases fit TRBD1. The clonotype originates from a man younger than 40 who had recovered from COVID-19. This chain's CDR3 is CASSPSGTALDNYGYTF. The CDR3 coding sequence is TGTGCCAGCTCACCCTCCGGGACAGCACTTGATAACTATGGCTACACCTTC.